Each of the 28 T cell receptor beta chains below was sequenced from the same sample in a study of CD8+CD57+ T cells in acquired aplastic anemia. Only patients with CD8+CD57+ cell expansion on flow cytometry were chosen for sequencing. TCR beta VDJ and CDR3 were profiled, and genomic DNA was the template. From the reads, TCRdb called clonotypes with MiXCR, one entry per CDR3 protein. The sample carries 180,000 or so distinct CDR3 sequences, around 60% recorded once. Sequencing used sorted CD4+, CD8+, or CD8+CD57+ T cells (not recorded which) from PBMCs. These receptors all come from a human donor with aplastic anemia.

The CDR3 here is CASSTSGQETQYF. Here the CDR3 DNA reads TGTGCCAGCAGCACTAGCGGGCAAGAGACCCAGTACTTC. The chain is built from TRBV10-3 and TRBJ2-5, with 9 nucleotides matching TRBD2. From germline, CDR1 is ENHRY and CDR2 SYGVKD. This CDR3 has 13 amino acids. The trim removed 10 bases at V and 2 bases at J, leaving 5 bases unmatched.

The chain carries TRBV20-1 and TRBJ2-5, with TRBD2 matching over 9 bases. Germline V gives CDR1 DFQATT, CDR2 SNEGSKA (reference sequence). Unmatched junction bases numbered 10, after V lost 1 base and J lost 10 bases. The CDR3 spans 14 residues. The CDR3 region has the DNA TGCAGTGCTAGAGTCGCTAGCGGGGCTCAGGGCCAGTACTTC. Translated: CSARVASGAQGQYF.

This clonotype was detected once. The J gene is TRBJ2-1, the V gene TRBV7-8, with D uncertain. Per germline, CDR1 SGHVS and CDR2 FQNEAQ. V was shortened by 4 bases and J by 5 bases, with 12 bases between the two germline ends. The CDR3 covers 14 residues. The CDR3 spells CASSSSAPHNEQFF. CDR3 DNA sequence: TGTGCCAGCAGCTCCTCAGCGCCCCACAATGAGCAGTTCTTC.

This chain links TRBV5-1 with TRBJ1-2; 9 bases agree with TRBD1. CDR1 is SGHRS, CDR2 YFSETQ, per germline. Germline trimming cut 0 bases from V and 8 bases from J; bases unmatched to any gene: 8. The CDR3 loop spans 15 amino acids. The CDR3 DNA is TGCGCCAGCAGCTTGGAGGGACAGGGTGCGGGCGGCTACACCTTC. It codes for CASSLEGQGAGGYTF.

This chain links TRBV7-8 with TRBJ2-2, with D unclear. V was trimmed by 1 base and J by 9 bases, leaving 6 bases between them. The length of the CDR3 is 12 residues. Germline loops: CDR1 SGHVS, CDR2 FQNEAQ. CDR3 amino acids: CASSLVDRELFF. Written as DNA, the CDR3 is TGTGCCAGCAGCTTAGTCGACAGGGAGCTGTTTTTT.

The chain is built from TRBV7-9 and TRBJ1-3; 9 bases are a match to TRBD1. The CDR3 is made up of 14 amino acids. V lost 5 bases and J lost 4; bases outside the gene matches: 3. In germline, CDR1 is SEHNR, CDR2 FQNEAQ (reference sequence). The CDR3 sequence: CASSNGQGGNTIYF. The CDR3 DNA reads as TGTGCCAGCAGCAACGGACAGGGGGGAAACACCATATATTTT.

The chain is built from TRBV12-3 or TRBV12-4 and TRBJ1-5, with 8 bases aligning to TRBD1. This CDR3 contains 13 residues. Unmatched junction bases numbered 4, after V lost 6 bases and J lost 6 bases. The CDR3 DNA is TGTGCCAGCAGGCAGGGGGCAAGTCAGCCCCAGCATTTT. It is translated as CASRQGASQPQHF.

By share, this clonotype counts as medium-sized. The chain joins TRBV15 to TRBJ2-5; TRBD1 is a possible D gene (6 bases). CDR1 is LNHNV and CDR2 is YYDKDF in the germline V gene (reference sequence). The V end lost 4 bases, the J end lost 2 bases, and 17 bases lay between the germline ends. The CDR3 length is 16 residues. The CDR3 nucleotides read TGTGCCACCAGCACGGGCACATGGACAGAGCAAGAGACCCAGTACTTC. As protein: CATSTGTWTEQETQYF.

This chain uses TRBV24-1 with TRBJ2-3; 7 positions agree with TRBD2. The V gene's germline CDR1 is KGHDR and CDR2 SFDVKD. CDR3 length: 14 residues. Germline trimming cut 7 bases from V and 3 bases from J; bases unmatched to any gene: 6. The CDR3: CATRAGLSTDTQYF. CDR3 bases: TGTGCCACCAGAGCGGGACTATCGACAGATACGCAGTATTTT.

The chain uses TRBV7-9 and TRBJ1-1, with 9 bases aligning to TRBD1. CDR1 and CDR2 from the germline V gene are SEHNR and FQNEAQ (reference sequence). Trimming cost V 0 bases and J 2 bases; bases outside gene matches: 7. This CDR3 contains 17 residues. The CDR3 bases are TGTGCCAGCAGCTTAGCACGACAGGGGGACGGAAACACTGAAGCTTTCTTT. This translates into CASSLARQGDGNTEAFF.

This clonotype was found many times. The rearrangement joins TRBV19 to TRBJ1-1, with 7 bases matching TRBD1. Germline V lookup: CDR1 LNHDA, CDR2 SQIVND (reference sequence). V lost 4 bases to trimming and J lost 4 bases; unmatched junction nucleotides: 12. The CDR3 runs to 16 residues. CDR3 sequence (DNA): TGTGCCAGTAGTACGACAGGGTTTGTCGGTAGCACTGAAGCTTTCTTT. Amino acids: CASSTTGFVGSTEAFF.

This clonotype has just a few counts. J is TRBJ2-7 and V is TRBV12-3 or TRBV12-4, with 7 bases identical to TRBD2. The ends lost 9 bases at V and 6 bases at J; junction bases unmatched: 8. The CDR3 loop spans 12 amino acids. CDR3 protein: CASRGELGEQYF. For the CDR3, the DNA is TGTGCCAGTCGGGGGGAACTAGGCGAGCAGTACTTC.

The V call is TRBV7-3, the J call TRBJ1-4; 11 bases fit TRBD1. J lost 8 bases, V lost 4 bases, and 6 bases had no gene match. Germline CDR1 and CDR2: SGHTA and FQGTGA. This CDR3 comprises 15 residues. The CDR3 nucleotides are TGTGCCAGCAGCTACGGGACAGGGGGACTCGAAAAACTGTTTTTT. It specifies CASSYGTGGLEKLFF.

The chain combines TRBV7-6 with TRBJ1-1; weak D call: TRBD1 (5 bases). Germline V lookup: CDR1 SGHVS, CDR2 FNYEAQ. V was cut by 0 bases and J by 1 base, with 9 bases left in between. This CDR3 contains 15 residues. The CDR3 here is CASSLAQGTNTEAFF. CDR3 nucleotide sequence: TGTGCCAGCAGCTTAGCGCAGGGAACGAACACTGAAGCTTTCTTT.

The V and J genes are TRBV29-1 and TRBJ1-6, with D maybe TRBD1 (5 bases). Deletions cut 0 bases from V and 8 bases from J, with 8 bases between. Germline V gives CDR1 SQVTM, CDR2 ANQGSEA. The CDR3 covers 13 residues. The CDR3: CSVEDGRDSPLHF. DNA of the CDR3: TGCAGCGTTGAAGATGGCAGGGATTCACCCCTCCACTTT.

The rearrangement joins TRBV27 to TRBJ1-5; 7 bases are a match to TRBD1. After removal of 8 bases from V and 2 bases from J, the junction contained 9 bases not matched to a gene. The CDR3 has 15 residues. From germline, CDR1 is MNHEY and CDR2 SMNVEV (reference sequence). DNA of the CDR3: TGTGCCAGCCGATCTTTCGGACAGGGCAATCAGCCCCAGCATTTT. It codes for CASRSFGQGNQPQHF.

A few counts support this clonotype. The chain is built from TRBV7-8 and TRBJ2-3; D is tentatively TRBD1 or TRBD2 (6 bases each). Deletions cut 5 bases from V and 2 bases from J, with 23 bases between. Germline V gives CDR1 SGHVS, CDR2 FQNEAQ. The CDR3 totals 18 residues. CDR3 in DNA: TGTGCCAGCAGCACCGAGGGGGGACATCGGTTGGCCACAGATACGCAGTATTTT. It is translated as CASSTEGGHRLATDTQYF.

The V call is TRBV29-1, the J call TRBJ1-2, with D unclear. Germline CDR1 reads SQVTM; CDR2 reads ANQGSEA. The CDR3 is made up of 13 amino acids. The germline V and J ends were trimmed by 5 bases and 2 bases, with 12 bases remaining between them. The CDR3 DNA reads TGCAGCGTTCTGATCGGACGGAACTATGGCTACACCTTC. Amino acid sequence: CSVLIGRNYGYTF. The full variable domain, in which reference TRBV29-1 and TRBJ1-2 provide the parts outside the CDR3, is SAVISQKPSRDICQRGTSLTIQCQVDSQVTMMFWYRQQPGQSLTLIATANQGSEATYESGFVIDKFPISRPNLTFSTLTVSNMSPEDSSIYLCSVLIGRNYGYTFGSGTRLTVV.

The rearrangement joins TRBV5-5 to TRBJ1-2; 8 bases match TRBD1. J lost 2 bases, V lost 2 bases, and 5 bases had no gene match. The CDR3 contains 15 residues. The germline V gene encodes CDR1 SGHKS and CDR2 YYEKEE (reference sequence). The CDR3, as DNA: TGTGCCAGCAGCTTTCAGGGGGCGACGAACTATGGCTACACCTTC. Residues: CASSFQGATNYGYTF.

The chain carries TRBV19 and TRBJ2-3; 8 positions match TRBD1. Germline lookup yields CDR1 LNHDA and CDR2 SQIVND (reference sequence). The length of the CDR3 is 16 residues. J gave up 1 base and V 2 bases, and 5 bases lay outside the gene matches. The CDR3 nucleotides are TGTGCCAGTAGTATAAGGTCGGGACAGGGCACAGATACGCAGTATTTT. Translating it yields CASSIRSGQGTDTQYF.

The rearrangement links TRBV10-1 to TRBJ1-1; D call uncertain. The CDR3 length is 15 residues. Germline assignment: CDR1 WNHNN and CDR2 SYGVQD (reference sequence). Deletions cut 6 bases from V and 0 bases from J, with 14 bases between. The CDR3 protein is CASRLDVGLNTEAFF. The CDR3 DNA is TGCGCCAGCAGATTGGATGTTGGTCTGAACACTGAAGCTTTCTTT.

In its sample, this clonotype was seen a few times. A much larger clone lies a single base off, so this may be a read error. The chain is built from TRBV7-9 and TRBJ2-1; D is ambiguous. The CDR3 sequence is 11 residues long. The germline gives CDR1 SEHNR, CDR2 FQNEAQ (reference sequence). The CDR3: CASSIYNEQLF. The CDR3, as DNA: TGTGCCAGCAGCATATACAATGAGCAGCTCTTC.

CDR3 region: CASGGTYEQYF. The CDR3 nucleotides read TGTGCCAGCGGGGGCACCTACGAGCAGTACTTC. The chain couples TRBV7-3 to TRBJ2-7; D is perhaps TRBD1 (6 bases). The germline V and J ends were trimmed by 8 bases and 2 bases, with 7 bases remaining between them. The CDR3 has 11 residues. CDR1 is SGHTA, CDR2 FQGTGA, per germline.

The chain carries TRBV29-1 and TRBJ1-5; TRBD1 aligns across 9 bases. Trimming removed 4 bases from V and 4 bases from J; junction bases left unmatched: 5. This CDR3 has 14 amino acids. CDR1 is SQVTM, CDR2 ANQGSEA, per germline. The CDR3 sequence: CSVAGTGWNQPQHF. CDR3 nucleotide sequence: TGCAGCGTTGCCGGGACAGGGTGGAATCAGCCCCAGCATTTT.

The chain's CDR3 is CASSISGELFF. The CDR3 DNA reads TGTGCCAGTAGTATATCCGGGGAGCTGTTTTTT. The V gene is TRBV19, the J gene TRBJ2-2; the D is unclear. The CDR3 totals 11 residues. V lost 2 bases to trimming and J lost 6 bases, with 1 base between them. Germline values: CDR1 LNHDA, CDR2 SQIVND (reference sequence).

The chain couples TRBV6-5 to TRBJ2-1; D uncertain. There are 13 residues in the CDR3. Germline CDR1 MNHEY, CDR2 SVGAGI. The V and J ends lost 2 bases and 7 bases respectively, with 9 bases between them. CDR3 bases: TGTGCCAGCAGTTACCCTAATAGGAATGAGCAGTTCTTC. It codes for CASSYPNRNEQFF.

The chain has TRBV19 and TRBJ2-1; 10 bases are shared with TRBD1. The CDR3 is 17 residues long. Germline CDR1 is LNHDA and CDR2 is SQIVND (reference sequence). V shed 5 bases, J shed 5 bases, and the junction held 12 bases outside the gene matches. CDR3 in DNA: TGTGCCAGTAGTCCTCCCCCGACAGGGGGCAGGAACAATGAGCAGTTCTTC. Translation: CASSPPPTGGRNNEQFF.

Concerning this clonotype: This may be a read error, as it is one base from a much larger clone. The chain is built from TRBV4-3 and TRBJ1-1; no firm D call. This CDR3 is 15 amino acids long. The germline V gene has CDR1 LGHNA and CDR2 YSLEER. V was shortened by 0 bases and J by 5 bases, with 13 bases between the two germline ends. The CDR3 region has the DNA TGCGCCAGCAGCCAAGATGAGGGTAGAAAGACTGAAGCTTTCTTT. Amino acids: CASSQDEGRKTEAFF.